The 10 T cell receptor beta chains below all came from one sample that was sequenced in a study of shared clonotypes between healthy human individuals. Libraries were prepared by immunoSEQ multiplex PCR; TCRdb keeps only in-frame clonotypes and omits some of them. The sample has 1,400,000 or so clones; 98% are singletons. Sequenced input: naive CD4+ T cells sorted from blood. Subset here: CD45RA+ positively selected. These receptor sequences come from a man under 40 in good health.

The rearrangement links TRBV7-9 to TRBJ2-3; perhaps TRBD2 as D (5 bases). The germline V gene encodes CDR1 SEHNR and CDR2 FQNEAQ (reference sequence). This CDR3 has 16 residues. Trimming pared 1 base from V and 0 bases from J, leaving 11 bases between. The CDR3, as DNA: TGTGCCAGCAGCTTAGTGGCGGGCCCCAGCACAGATACGCAGTATTTT. Translated: CASSLVAGPSTDTQYF.

This chain links TRBV13 with TRBJ1-1, with D unclear. Trimming took off 5 bases at V and 3 bases at J, with 10 bases between the two ends. CDR1 and CDR2 from the germline V gene are PRHDT and FYEKMQ (reference sequence). The CDR3 loop spans 13 amino acids. CDR3 protein: CASSPNRYTEAFF. The DNA of the CDR3 is TGTGCCAGCAGCCCAAATCGGTACACTGAAGCTTTCTTT.

The chain is built from TRBV6-1 and TRBJ2-7; the D gene is possibly TRBD2 (6 bases). V lost 2 bases, J lost 4 bases, and 15 bases lay in between. The germline gives CDR1 MNHNS, CDR2 SASEGT. The CDR3 has 15 amino acids. CDR3 DNA sequence: TGTGCCAGCAGTGAACAGAGCGGGCCGGGTTACGAGCAGTACTTC. Translating gives CASSEQSGPGYEQYF.

This clone was detected once. The rearrangement joins TRBV2 to TRBJ1-2, with a tentative D call TRBD1 (6 bases). V lost 5 bases, J lost 4 bases, and 17 bases lay in between. The CDR3 has 15 amino acids. Germline V gene data show CDR1 as SNHLY and CDR2 as FYNNEI. CDR3 residues: CASSQQGSGGYGYTF. CDR3 nucleotides: TGTGCCAGCAGTCAACAGGGATCTGGGGGCTATGGCTACACCTTC.

The rearrangement joins TRBV25-1 to TRBJ2-7, with D possibly matching TRBD2 (5 bases). The V gene lost 4 bases and the J gene lost 2 bases, with 12 bases spanning the gap. CDR3 length: 14 residues. From germline, CDR1 is MGHDK and CDR2 SYGVNS. CDR3 protein: CASSVPGSTYEQYF. In DNA, the CDR3 is TGTGCCAGCAGTGTCCCGGGGTCAACCTACGAGCAGTACTTC.

The rearrangement links TRBV18 to TRBJ1-1; D may be TRBD1 (5 bases). The CDR3 totals 15 residues. Trimming stripped 0 bases from V and 11 bases from J, with 19 bases between. Germline V lookup: CDR1 KGHSH, CDR2 LQKENI. CDR3 in amino acids: CASSPPDMRGKTAFF. Here the CDR3 DNA reads TGTGCCAGCTCACCACCGGATATGAGGGGAAAAACGGCTTTCTTT.

V gene TRBV23-1 combines with J gene TRBJ2-7, with 8 bases aligning to TRBD1. TRBV23-1 is placed among ORFs of uncertain function. The junction had 0 bases not matched to a gene; V was cut back by 5 bases and J by 0 bases. CDR3 length: 13 amino acids. The CDR3 here is CASSDRGSYEQYF. In DNA, the CDR3 is TGCGCCAGCAGTGACAGGGGCTCCTACGAGCAGTACTTC.

This chain joins TRBV21-1 and TRBJ2-2; TRBD2, the D gene given by the table, was not confirmed from the DNA. TRBV21-1 is shown as a pseudogene. The CDR3 is 17 amino acids. This chain's CDR3 is CASSKETSGRHTGELFF. CDR3 DNA: TGTGCCAGCAGCAAAGAAACTAGCGGGAGGCACACCGGGGAGCTGTTTTTT.

This clone has just one count. This chain joins TRBV7-6 and TRBJ2-7; TRBD2 matches at 14 bases. V lost 5 bases to trimming and J lost 3 bases; unmatched junction nucleotides: 6. The CDR3 is 16 residues long. Germline V gene data show CDR1 as SGHVS and CDR2 as FNYEAQ. CDR3 bases: TGTGCCAGCAGCCCAAGACTAGCGGGAGGGGTCTACGAGCAGTACTTC. It translates to CASSPRLAGGVYEQYF.

Turning to this clone: The sample has other DNA sequences that encode this CDR3 too. V usage is TRBV5-1 and J usage is TRBJ2-1; D call uncertain. The CDR3 is made up of 13 amino acids. The V end was cut by 0 bases, the J end by 4 bases, with 5 bases between. CDR1 is SGHRS, CDR2 YFSETQ, per germline. CDR3 in amino acids: CASSLETYNEQFF. The CDR3 nucleotides read TGCGCCAGCAGCTTGGAGACGTACAATGAGCAGTTCTTC.